The rows below give T cell receptor beta chains drawn from one sample of a study of T-cell memory formation after mild COVID-19. TCRdb used MiXCR to reprocess the 5' RACE reads, holding one entry per CDR3 protein. Of a few hundred thousand distinct CDR3 sequences in the sample, around 25% were seen once. The sequenced material came from PBMCs or a T cell subset sorted from them (not recorded which). Receptors originate from an adult woman who had mild COVID-19 (a few samples of this study predate the infection). Cell type and time point are not known. Both conserved end residues are trimmed from each CDR3.

cdr3_aa: ASSPGPEVSYEQY; v_call: TRBV27; j_call: TRBJ2-7
cdr3_aa: ASSYDSYTGELF; v_call: TRBV6-2/TRBV6-3; j_call: TRBJ2-2
cdr3_aa: ASRRTGDYEQY; v_call: TRBV6-5; j_call: TRBJ2-7
cdr3_aa: ASSLHRAGYT; v_call: TRBV12-3/TRBV12-4; j_call: TRBJ1-2
cdr3_aa: SALGLAEAF; v_call: TRBV20-1; j_call: TRBJ1-1
cdr3_aa: ASSWNRGPGANVLT; v_call: TRBV5-1; j_call: TRBJ2-6
cdr3_aa: ASSLSVTGELF; v_call: TRBV12-3/TRBV12-4; j_call: TRBJ2-2
cdr3_aa: ASNGQTYEQY; v_call: TRBV25-1; j_call: TRBJ2-7
cdr3_aa: ASSQTELRAF; v_call: TRBV6-2/TRBV6-3; j_call: TRBJ1-1
cdr3_aa: ASSLGRDRGVLEAF; v_call: TRBV7-2; j_call: TRBJ1-1
cdr3_aa: ASSPRTDGYEQY; v_call: TRBV6-5; j_call: TRBJ2-7
cdr3_aa: ASSLVGASGSQETQY; v_call: TRBV7-9; j_call: TRBJ2-5
cdr3_aa: AISEKVGVGTEAF; v_call: TRBV10-3; j_call: TRBJ1-1
cdr3_aa: ASRTGLAGYEQY; v_call: TRBV27; j_call: TRBJ2-7
cdr3_aa: ASSAPLGGTNNEQF; v_call: TRBV2; j_call: TRBJ2-1
cdr3_aa: ASSLVGQGITDTQY; v_call: TRBV5-1; j_call: TRBJ2-3
cdr3_aa: ASTLGSAGTGVRAEAF; v_call: TRBV5-1; j_call: TRBJ1-1
cdr3_aa: ASNRRGEKLF; v_call: TRBV2; j_call: TRBJ1-4
cdr3_aa: AISEFSSGAYEQY; v_call: TRBV10-3; j_call: TRBJ2-7
cdr3_aa: ASSQRPNMPWGNNEQF; v_call: TRBV3-1; j_call: TRBJ2-1
cdr3_aa: ASSLTGPNTEAF; v_call: TRBV12-3/TRBV12-4; j_call: TRBJ1-1
cdr3_aa: ASSPNPGQWVYGYT; v_call: TRBV5-1; j_call: TRBJ1-2
cdr3_aa: SAGLASGNTIY; v_call: TRBV20-1; j_call: TRBJ1-3
cdr3_aa: ASSSDGFYGYT; v_call: TRBV5-1; j_call: TRBJ1-2
cdr3_aa: SAYTGQGTVAF; v_call: TRBV20-1; j_call: TRBJ1-1
cdr3_aa: SAILRDSHVGDTEAF; v_call: TRBV20-1; j_call: TRBJ1-1
cdr3_aa: ATSDFDQSGYT; v_call: TRBV24-1; j_call: TRBJ1-2
cdr3_aa: ASSGGWDPQYYEQY; v_call: TRBV2; j_call: TRBJ2-7
cdr3_aa: ASRPDIYSTDTQY; v_call: TRBV5-1; j_call: TRBJ2-3
cdr3_aa: ASSSTSWDTQY; v_call: TRBV5-4; j_call: TRBJ2-3
cdr3_aa: SLRGVRDTQY; v_call: TRBV29-1; j_call: TRBJ2-3
cdr3_aa: ASTGQGAINTGELF; v_call: TRBV5-1; j_call: TRBJ2-2
cdr3_aa: ASSSDRGSYNEQF; v_call: TRBV7-2; j_call: TRBJ2-1
cdr3_aa: ASSSRLSLKYEQY; v_call: TRBV5-6; j_call: TRBJ2-7
cdr3_aa: ASSQEATSSETQY; v_call: TRBV4-2; j_call: TRBJ2-5
cdr3_aa: ASSRNGARGSPLH; v_call: TRBV3-1; j_call: TRBJ1-6
cdr3_aa: ASSPRWTDDKPYGYT; v_call: TRBV18; j_call: TRBJ1-2
cdr3_aa: SARGWPSGAPGTDTQY; v_call: TRBV20-1; j_call: TRBJ2-3
cdr3_aa: ASSPPTGGWAF; v_call: TRBV6-6; j_call: TRBJ1-1
cdr3_aa: ASSLAVGTGDGYT; v_call: TRBV7-9; j_call: TRBJ1-2
cdr3_aa: ASSQGASQVKH; v_call: TRBV14; j_call: TRBJ1-5
cdr3_aa: ATSPTGSSASGANVLT; v_call: TRBV24-1; j_call: TRBJ2-6
cdr3_aa: ASTKTRGNNEQF; v_call: TRBV11-2; j_call: TRBJ2-1
cdr3_aa: ATSVGQSGELF; v_call: TRBV24-1; j_call: TRBJ2-2
cdr3_aa: ASSQGTLAEAF; v_call: TRBV14; j_call: TRBJ1-1
cdr3_aa: ASSFVGWEQF; v_call: TRBV7-8; j_call: TRBJ2-1
cdr3_aa: ASSLGTSGSRRNEQF; v_call: TRBV5-1; j_call: TRBJ2-1
cdr3_aa: ASSRTGWTPQAEGYT; v_call: TRBV7-9; j_call: TRBJ1-2
cdr3_aa: ASSRHVRGMVESGELF; v_call: TRBV12-3/TRBV12-4; j_call: TRBJ2-2
cdr3_aa: ASSPRQANTEAF; v_call: TRBV28; j_call: TRBJ1-1
cdr3_aa: ASSITRSSYNEQF; v_call: TRBV19; j_call: TRBJ2-1
cdr3_aa: ASNGGPNSPLH; v_call: TRBV27; j_call: TRBJ1-6
cdr3_aa: ASMGGAQFNEKLF; v_call: TRBV12-3/TRBV12-4; j_call: TRBJ1-4
cdr3_aa: ASSSAGGAHYGYT; v_call: TRBV6-9; j_call: TRBJ1-2